These 10 T cell receptor beta chains were all obtained from the same sample, sequenced in a study of blood T cell repertoires in COVID-19. Libraries were prepared by immunoSEQ multiplex PCR; TCRdb keeps only in-frame clonotypes and omits some of them. Of almost 350,000 clones in the sample, 88% were seen once. The specimen sequenced was PBMCs or T cells enriched from blood (not recorded which). The origin of the receptors is a woman in her twenties or thirties who had been exposed to COVID-19.

The chain recombines TRBV5-1 with TRBJ2-2, with 9 bases identical to TRBD2. V dropped 2 bases and J dropped 4; count of bases not matched to a gene: 6. CDR1 is SGHRS, CDR2 YFSETQ, per germline. This CDR3 is 16 amino acids long. The CDR3 sequence: CASSFLSGSGTGELFF. The CDR3 DNA reads as TGCGCCAGCAGCTTCCTTAGCGGGAGCGGCACCGGGGAGCTGTTTTTT.

The chain is built from TRBV27 and TRBJ2-7; 7 bases match TRBD2. The germline V gene has CDR1 MNHEY and CDR2 SMNVEV (reference sequence). V shed 4 bases and J 2 bases; nucleotides not matched to a gene: 5. The CDR3 spans 14 residues. The CDR3 DNA sequence: TGTGCCAGCAGTTATGAGGCGGGAGCCTACGAGCAGTACTTC. It specifies CASSYEAGAYEQYF.

V is TRBV9 and J is TRBJ1-4, with 7 nucleotides matching TRBD1. J lost 3 bases, V lost 4 bases, and 6 bases had no gene match. The CDR3 has 15 amino acids. CDR1 and CDR2 (germline): SGDLS, YYNGEE. DNA of the CDR3: TGTGCCAGCAGCATTAGGGGGCTGGCTAATGAAAAACTGTTTTTT. Translated: CASSIRGLANEKLFF. The complete variable domain, with remaining parts taken from reference TRBV9 and TRBJ1-4, reads DSGVTQTPKHLITATGQRVTLRCSPRSGDLSVYWYQQSLDQGLQFLIQYYNGEERAKGNILERFSAQQFPDLHSELNLSSLELGDSALYFCASSIRGLANEKLFFGSGTQLSVL.

V gene TRBV3-1 (or the pseudogene TRBV3-2) combines with J gene TRBJ2-7; possible D gene TRBD2, 5 bases. This CDR3 contains 14 residues. CDR1 and CDR2 (germline): LGHDT, YNNKEL (reference sequence). V lost 0 bases to trimming and J lost 3 bases, with 9 bases between them. The CDR3 DNA is TGTGCCAGCAGCCAAGATCCGGGGTTCTACGAGCAGTACTTC. It is translated as CASSQDPGFYEQYF.

The chain recombines TRBV7-6 with TRBJ2-1, with a weak D call TRBD2 (6 bases). Trimming left V 0 bases short and J 10 bases short, with 10 bases between. This CDR3 spans 13 amino acids. CDR1 SGHVS and CDR2 FNYEAQ come from the germline V gene. The CDR3 region has the DNA TGTGCCAGCAGCTTAGCGGGAGGCCGAGAGCAGTTCTTC. Translating gives CASSLAGGREQFF.

The sample holds a few counts of this clone. This chain joins TRBV4-1 and TRBJ1-3; D ambiguous. V lost 0 bases and J 4 bases, leaving 10 bases between the germline ends. The CDR3 is made up of 15 amino acids. The germline gives CDR1 MGHRA, CDR2 YSYEKL. CDR3 in amino acids: CASSQDSFRGNTIYF. The CDR3 DNA follows: TGCGCCAGCAGCCAAGATTCGTTTCGGGGAAACACCATATATTTT.

The V call is TRBV30, the J call TRBJ2-7; TRBD1 agrees at 8 bases. The CDR3 extends over 14 amino acids. Germline V lookup: CDR1 GTSNPN, CDR2 SVGIG (reference sequence). V dropped 5 bases and J dropped 2; count of bases not matched to a gene: 8. This CDR3 reads CAWGGGTGPYEQYF. The CDR3 bases are TGTGCCTGGGGTGGGGGGACAGGTCCCTACGAGCAGTACTTC.

The rearrangement joins TRBV11-3 to TRBJ2-5; 8 positions match TRBD2. Germline loops: CDR1 SGHNT, CDR2 YENEEA. The ends lost 0 bases at V and 5 bases at J; junction bases unmatched: 8. This CDR3 contains 16 residues. CDR3 sequence: CASSLDGGRFLETQYF. CDR3 coding DNA: TGTGCCAGCAGCTTAGATGGCGGGAGGTTTCTGGAGACCCAGTACTTC.

The chain couples TRBV5-1 to TRBJ2-1, with D unclear. The V gene lost 5 bases and the J gene lost 2 bases, with 8 bases spanning the gap. CDR3 length: 13 residues. Germline V gene data show CDR1 as SGHRS and CDR2 as YFSETQ. The CDR3 DNA is TGCGCCAGCAGTCATCCGGCCTACAATGAGCAGTTCTTC. Translation gives CASSHPAYNEQFF.

The genes are TRBV27 and TRBJ2-7; D is perhaps TRBD1 (5 bases). Trimming pared 4 bases from V and 5 bases from J, leaving 9 bases between. The CDR3 covers 12 residues. The germline CDR1 and CDR2 sequences are MNHEY and SMNVEV (reference sequence). The CDR3 reads CASSSVRDEQYF. The CDR3 bases are TGTGCCAGCAGTTCCGTCAGGGACGAGCAGTACTTC.